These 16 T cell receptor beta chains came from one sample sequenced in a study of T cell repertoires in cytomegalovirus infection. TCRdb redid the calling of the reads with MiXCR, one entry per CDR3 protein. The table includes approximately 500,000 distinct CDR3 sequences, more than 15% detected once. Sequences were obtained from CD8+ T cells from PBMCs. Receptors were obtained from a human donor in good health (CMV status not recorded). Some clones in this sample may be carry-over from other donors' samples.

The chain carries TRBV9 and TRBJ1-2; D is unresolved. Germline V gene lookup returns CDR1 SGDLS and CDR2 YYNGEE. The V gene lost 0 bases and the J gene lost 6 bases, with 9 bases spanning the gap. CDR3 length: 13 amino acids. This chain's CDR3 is CASSVGKGDGYTF. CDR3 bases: TGTGCCAGCAGCGTAGGAAAGGGAGATGGCTACACCTTC.

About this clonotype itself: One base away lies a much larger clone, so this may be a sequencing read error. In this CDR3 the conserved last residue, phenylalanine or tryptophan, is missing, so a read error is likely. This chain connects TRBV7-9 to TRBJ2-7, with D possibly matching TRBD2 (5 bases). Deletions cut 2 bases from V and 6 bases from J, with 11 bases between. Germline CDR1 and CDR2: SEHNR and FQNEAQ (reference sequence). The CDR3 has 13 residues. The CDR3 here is CASSLPGTPEQYL. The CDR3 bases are TGTGCCAGCAGCTTACCGGGAACCCCCGAGCAGTACTTA.

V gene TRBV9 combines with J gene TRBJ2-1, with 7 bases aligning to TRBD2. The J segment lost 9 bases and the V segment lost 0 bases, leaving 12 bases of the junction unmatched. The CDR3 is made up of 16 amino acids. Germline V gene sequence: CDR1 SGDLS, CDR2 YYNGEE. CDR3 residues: CASSVARSGKGFEQFF. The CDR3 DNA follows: TGTGCCAGCAGCGTAGCTAGAAGCGGGAAAGGGTTTGAGCAGTTCTTC.

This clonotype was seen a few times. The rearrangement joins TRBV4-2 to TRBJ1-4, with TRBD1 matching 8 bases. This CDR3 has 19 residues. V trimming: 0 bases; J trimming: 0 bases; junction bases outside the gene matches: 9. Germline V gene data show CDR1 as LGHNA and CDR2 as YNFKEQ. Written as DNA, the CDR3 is TGTGCCAGCAGCCAAGATGGGGGACAGGCCACCACAACTAATGAAAAACTGTTTTTT. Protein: CASSQDGGQATTTNEKLFF.

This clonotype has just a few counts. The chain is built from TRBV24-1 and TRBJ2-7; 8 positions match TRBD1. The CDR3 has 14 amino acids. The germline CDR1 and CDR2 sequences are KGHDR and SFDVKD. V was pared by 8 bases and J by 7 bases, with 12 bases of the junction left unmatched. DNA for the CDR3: TGTGCCACCACCCCCCGGGACAGGTCTGAAGAGCAGTACTTC. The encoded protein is CATTPRDRSEEQYF.

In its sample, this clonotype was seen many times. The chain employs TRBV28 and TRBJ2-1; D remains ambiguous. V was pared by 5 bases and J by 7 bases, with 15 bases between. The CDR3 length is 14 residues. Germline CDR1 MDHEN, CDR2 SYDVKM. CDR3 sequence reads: CASSLLNSMNEQFF. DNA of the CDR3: TGTGCCAGCAGTCTACTCAACTCTATGAATGAGCAGTTCTTC.

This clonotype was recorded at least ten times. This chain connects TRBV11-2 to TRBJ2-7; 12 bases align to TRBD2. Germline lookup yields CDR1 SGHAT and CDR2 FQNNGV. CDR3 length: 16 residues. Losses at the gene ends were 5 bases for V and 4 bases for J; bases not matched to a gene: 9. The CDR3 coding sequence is TGTGCCAGCAGCCCGACTAGCGGGAGCGGTAGGTACGAGCAGTACTTC. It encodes CASSPTSGSGRYEQYF.

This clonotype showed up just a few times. The CDR3 sequence: CASSQEGAGHPVETQYF. CDR3 in DNA: TGCGCCAGCAGCCAAGAGGGGGCGGGACATCCAGTGGAGACCCAGTACTTC. The genes are TRBV4-1 and TRBJ2-5, with D possibly being TRBD1 or TRBD2 (6 bases each). Trimming cost V 0 bases and J 5 bases, with 19 bases left between them. This CDR3 is built from 17 residues. Germline CDR1 reads MGHRA; CDR2 reads YSYEKL.

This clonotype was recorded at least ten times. The CDR3 protein is CASSPPERGPGTEAFF. The CDR3 region has the DNA TGTGCCAGCAGCCCCCCCGAGAGGGGGCCGGGCACTGAAGCTTTCTTT. The chain recombines TRBV7-9 with TRBJ1-1; TRBD1 aligns across 7 bases. The CDR3 sequence is 16 residues long. Unmatched junction bases numbered 13, after V lost 5 bases and J lost 4 bases. The germline gives CDR1 SEHNR, CDR2 FQNEAQ (reference sequence). The entire variable domain, with the rest obtained from reference TRBV7-9 and TRBJ1-1, is as follows: DTGVSQNPRHKITKRGQNVTFRCDPISEHNRLYWYRQTLGQGPEFLTYFQNEAQLEKSRLLSDRFSAERPKGSFSTLEIQRTEQGDSAMYLCASSPPERGPGTEAFFGQGTRLTVV.

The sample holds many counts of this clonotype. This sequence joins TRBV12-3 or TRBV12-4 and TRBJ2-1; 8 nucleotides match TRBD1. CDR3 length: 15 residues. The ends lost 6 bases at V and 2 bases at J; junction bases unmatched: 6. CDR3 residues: CASSPTGDPYNEQFF. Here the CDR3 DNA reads TGTGCCAGCAGCCCGACAGGGGACCCCTACAATGAGCAGTTCTTC.

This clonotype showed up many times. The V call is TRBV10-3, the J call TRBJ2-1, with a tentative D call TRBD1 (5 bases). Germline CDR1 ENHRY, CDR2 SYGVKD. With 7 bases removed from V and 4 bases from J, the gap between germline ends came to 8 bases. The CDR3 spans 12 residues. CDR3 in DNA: TGTGCCATCATGACAGATTACAATGAGCAGTTCTTC. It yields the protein CAIMTDYNEQFF.

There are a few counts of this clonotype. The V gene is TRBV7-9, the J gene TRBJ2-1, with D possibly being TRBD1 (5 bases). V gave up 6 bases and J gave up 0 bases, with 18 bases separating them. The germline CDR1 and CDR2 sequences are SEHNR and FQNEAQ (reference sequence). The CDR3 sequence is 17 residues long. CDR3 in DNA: TGTGCCAGCAGTGCCTTTGGGGCTTCTAGCTCCTACAATGAGCAGTTCTTC. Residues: CASSAFGASSSYNEQFF. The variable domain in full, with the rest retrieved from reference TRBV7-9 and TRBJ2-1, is DTGVSQNPRHKITKRGQNVTFRCDPISEHNRLYWYRQTLGQGPEFLTYFQNEAQLEKSRLLSDRFSAERPKGSFSTLEIQRTEQGDSAMYLCASSAFGASSSYNEQFFGPGTRLTVL.

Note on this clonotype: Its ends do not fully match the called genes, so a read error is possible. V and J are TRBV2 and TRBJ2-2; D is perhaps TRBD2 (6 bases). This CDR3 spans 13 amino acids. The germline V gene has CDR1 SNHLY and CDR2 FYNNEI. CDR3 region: CASREGRTGELFF. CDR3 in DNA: TGTGCCAGCAGGGAAGGGAGGACCGGGGAGCTGTTTTTT.

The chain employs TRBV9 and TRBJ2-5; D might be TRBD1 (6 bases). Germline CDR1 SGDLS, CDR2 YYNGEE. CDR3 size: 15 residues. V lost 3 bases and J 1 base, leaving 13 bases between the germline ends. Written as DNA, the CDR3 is TGTGCCAGCAGCGCCTCCGGGACATTCCAAGAGACCCAGTACTTC. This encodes CASSASGTFQETQYF. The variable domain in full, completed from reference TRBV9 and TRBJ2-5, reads DSGVTQTPKHLITATGQRVTLRCSPRSGDLSVYWYQQSLDQGLQFLIQYYNGEERAKGNILERFSAQQFPDLHSELNLSSLELGDSALYFCASSASGTFQETQYFGPGTRLLVL.

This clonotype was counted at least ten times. For the CDR3, the DNA is TGTGCCAGCAGCGCTGCTGGAGGATTGGGCTACACCTTC. Protein product: CASSAAGGLGYTF. The chain uses TRBV7-3 and TRBJ1-2; no reliable D call. V lost 5 bases and J lost 8, with 15 bases in between. Germline V gene lookup returns CDR1 SGHTA and CDR2 FQGTGA. CDR3 length: 13 amino acids.

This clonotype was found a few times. The CDR3 DNA reads as TGTGCCAGCAGCTCAGGGTCCTATAATTCACCCCTCCACTTT. Protein product: CASSSGSYNSPLHF. The V gene is TRBV9, the J gene TRBJ1-6; possibly TRBD1 for D (5 bases). In germline, CDR1 is SGDLS, CDR2 YYNGEE. The CDR3 spans 14 residues. V was trimmed by 4 bases and J by 1 base, leaving 6 bases between them.